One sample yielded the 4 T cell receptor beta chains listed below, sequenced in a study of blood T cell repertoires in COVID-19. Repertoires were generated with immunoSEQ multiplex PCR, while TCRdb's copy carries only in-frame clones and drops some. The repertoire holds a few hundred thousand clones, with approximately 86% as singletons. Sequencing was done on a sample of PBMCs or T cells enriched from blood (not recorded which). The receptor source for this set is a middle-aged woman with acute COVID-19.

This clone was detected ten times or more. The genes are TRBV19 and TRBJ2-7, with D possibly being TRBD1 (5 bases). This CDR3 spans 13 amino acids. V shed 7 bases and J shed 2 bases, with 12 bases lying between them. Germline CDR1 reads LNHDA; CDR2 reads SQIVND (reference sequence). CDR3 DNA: TGTGCCAGTATGGGGCAGGCCACCTACGAGCAGTACTTC. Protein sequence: CASMGQATYEQYF.

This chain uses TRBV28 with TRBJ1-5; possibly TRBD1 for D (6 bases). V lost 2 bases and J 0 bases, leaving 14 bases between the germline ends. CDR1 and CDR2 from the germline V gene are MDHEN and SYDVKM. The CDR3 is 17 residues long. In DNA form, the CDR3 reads TGTGCCAGCAGTTTAATACAGGGAATGGTTAGCAATCAGCCCCAGCATTTT. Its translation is CASSLIQGMVSNQPQHF.

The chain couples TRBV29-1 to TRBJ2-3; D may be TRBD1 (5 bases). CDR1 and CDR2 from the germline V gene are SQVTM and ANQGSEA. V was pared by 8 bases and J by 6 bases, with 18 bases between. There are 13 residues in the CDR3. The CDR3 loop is CSPRPPGSDTQYF. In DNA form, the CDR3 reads TGCAGCCCCCGCCCCCCAGGGTCCGATACGCAGTATTTT.

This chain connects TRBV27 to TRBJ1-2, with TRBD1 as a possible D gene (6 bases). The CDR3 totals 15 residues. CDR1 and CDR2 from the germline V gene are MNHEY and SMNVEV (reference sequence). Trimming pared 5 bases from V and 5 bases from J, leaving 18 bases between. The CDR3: CASSLMGTRDYGYTF. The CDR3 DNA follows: TGTGCCAGCAGTCTCATGGGGACACGAGATTATGGCTACACCTTC.